A single sample is the source of the 5 T cell receptor beta chains below, sequenced in a study of T cells expressing NK-cell markers. TCRdb reprocessed the 5' RACE reads and reports one entry per CDR3 protein, with no DNA. The repertoire table contains 550,000 to 600,000 distinct CDR3 sequences. Source material: blood T cells: a sorted CD56 or NKG2C T cell subset, CD4+ or CD8+ T cells, or bulk PBMC T cells (not recorded which). These receptors all stem from a man aged 18 to 29 in good health.

The V gene is TRBV12-3 or TRBV12-4, the J gene TRBJ1-5; the D gene TCRdb calls, TRBD1, cannot be checked with no DNA. This CDR3 spans 12 amino acids. CDR3 loop: CASSPLDQPQHF.

V and J are TRBV20-1 and TRBJ1-2; no DNA is available, so the TRBD1 call from TCRdb remains unchecked. CDR3 length: 14 residues. Germline V gives CDR1 DFQATT, CDR2 SNEGSKA (reference sequence). The CDR3 loop reads CSAPLGAPNYGYTF.

This chain uses TRBV14 with TRBJ2-7. This CDR3 has 14 amino acids. CDR1 SGHDN and CDR2 FVKESK come from the germline V gene. The CDR3: CASSANFDVGEQYF.

This rearrangement joins TRBV29-1 to TRBJ2-3; TCRdb designates TRBD2, a call that cannot be tested without DNA. Germline lookup yields CDR1 SQVTM and CDR2 ANQGSEA. The CDR3 has 18 residues. The CDR3 region is CSVVGRRQGTSRTDTQYF.

The chain couples TRBV25-1 to TRBJ2-7; the D call of TRBD2 rests on TCRdb alone, since no DNA is present to check it. The CDR3 is made up of 14 amino acids. CDR1 is MGHDK and CDR2 is SYGVNS in the germline V gene. CDR3: CASSEKGLAYEQYF.